This is a list of T cell receptor beta chains from one sample in a study of identical twins. TCRdb re-derived calls from the 5' RACE reads in MiXCR, one entry per CDR3 protein. This repertoire shows some 320,000 distinct CDR3 sequences, approximately 13% found once; its top ten account for roughly 7%. The same data also contributed to another study, on yellow fever vaccine responses in identical twins.

Sequenced: CD8+ T cells sorted from blood. The receptors come from a woman under 30 in good health. Both conserved end residues are part of each CDR3. D genes are given only for firm matches. Clone size is shown for a subset of rows, as once, few, many or a class of expanded clone.

j_call d_call clone_size v_call cdr3_aa cdr3_nt
TRBJ2-1 . . TRBV12-3/TRBV12-4 CASSFVKTTYNEQFF TGTGCCAGCAGTTTCGTGAAAACTACCTACAATGAGCAGTTCTTC
TRBJ2-7 TRBD1 many TRBV13 CASSLEDRAYEQYF TGCGCCAGCAGCCTGGAGGACAGGGCGTACGAGCAGTACTTC
TRBJ2-1 . . TRBV6-1 CASRFKKLTYNEQFF TGTGCCAGCAGATTCAAGAAACTAACCTACAATGAGCAGTTCTTC
TRBJ2-3 TRBD2 . TRBV11-2 CASSLESGDADTQYF TGTGCCAGCAGCTTAGAAAGCGGGGACGCAGATACGCAGTATTTT
TRBJ2-1 TRBD2 few TRBV9 CASSDSRTSGSRSYNEQFF TGTGCCAGCAGCGACAGCAGGACTAGCGGGAGTCGCTCGTACAATGAGCAGTTCTTC
TRBJ1-2 TRBD1 many TRBV29-1 CSGHSGTGLNGYTF TGCAGCGGCCACTCCGGGACAGGGTTAAATGGCTACACCTTC
TRBJ1-2 TRBD1 many TRBV5-1 CASSLALGTVNYGYTF TGCGCCAGCAGCTTGGCCCTAGGGACAGTTAACTATGGCTACACCTTC
TRBJ1-1 TRBD1 few TRBV7-9 CASSSAGTGSMNTEAFF TGTGCCAGCAGCTCGGCAGGGACAGGGAGCATGAACACTGAAGCTTTCTTT
TRBJ2-5 . . TRBV20-1 CSARDKGRTKETQYF TGCAGTGCTAGAGACAAGGGGAGGACGAAAGAGACCCAGTACTTC
TRBJ2-2 . . TRBV12-3/TRBV12-4 CASSTGRSNTGELFF TGTGCCAGCAGTACGGGACGGAGCAACACCGGGGAGCTGTTTTTT
TRBJ2-1 TRBD2 . TRBV5-1 CASSSPLAGGLYNEQFF TGCGCCAGCAGCTCCCCCCTGGCGGGGGGGTTGTACAATGAGCAGTTCTTC
TRBJ2-1 . . TRBV15 CATSSGRAAGNEQFF TGTGCCACCAGCAGTGGCCGGGCCGCAGGCAATGAGCAGTTCTTC
TRBJ2-1 TRBD2 few TRBV15 CATASGPSSYNEQFF TGTGCCACCGCTAGCGGCCCATCTTCTTACAATGAGCAGTTCTTC
TRBJ2-1 TRBD2 few TRBV5-1 CASSASGSSGNEQFF TGCGCCAGCAGCGCGAGCGGGAGCTCTGGGAATGAGCAGTTCTTC
TRBJ1-2 . . TRBV6-2/TRBV6-3 CASSRVRRGPLDGYTF TGTGCCAGCAGTCGAGTTCGACGCGGGCCATTAGATGGCTACACCTTC
TRBJ2-1 . . TRBV6-1 CASSPVAEWGNEQFF TGTGCCAGCAGCCCCGTTGCGGAGTGGGGGAATGAGCAGTTCTTC
TRBJ1-5 . . TRBV6-5 CASSYSGLLGNQPQHF TGTGCCAGCAGTTACTCGGGTTTACTTGGCAATCAGCCCCAGCATTTT
TRBJ2-3 TRBD2 many TRBV12-3/TRBV12-4 CASSTQGLATDTQYF TGTGCCAGCAGCACCCAGGGACTAGCGACAGATACGCAGTATTTT
TRBJ2-5 TRBD2 . TRBV7-9 CASSPPAGLAGEETQYF TGTGCCAGCAGCCCCCCCGCGGGACTAGCGGGAGAGGAGACCCAGTACTTC
TRBJ2-1 . few TRBV20-1 CSARPEKIVSMNEQFF TGCAGTGCTAGACCCGAGAAAATAGTGTCTATGAATGAGCAGTTCTTC
TRBJ2-2 TRBD1 . TRBV23-1 CARTFASGTGSTGELFF TGCGCCAGGACTTTTGCCTCCGGGACAGGATCAACCGGGGAGCTGTTTTTT
TRBJ2-1 TRBD2 few TRBV20-1 CSARDSGGSSYNEQFF TGCAGTGCTAGAGATTCGGGGGGTAGCTCCTACAATGAGCAGTTCTTC
TRBJ2-3 . . TRBV4-1 CASSQEGTVTDTQYF TGCGCCAGCAGCCAAGAGGGGACGGTCACAGATACGCAGTATTTT
TRBJ1-2 . few TRBV20-1 CSSGAVPGYTF TGCAGTTCTGGGGCGGTACCAGGCTACACCTTC
TRBJ1-1 . . TRBV20-1 CSAREMNTEAFF TGCAGTGCTAGGGAGATGAACACTGAAGCTTTCTTT
TRBJ2-1 . few TRBV20-1 CSAEGYNEQFF TGCAGTGCTGAGGGTTACAATGAGCAGTTCTTC
TRBJ2-3 TRBD2 . TRBV7-6 CASGPRGSTDTQYF TGTGCCAGCGGCCCGCGGGGGAGCACAGATACGCAGTATTTT
TRBJ2-7 . few TRBV9 CASSLNPGDHEQYF TGTGCCAGCAGCCTCAACCCCGGGGATCACGAGCAGTACTTC
TRBJ2-1 TRBD1 few TRBV14 CATRGTGQGGEQFF TGTGCCACCCGAGGAACCGGACAGGGAGGTGAGCAGTTCTTC
TRBJ2-2 . few TRBV13 CASSLGEELFF TGTGCCAGCAGCTTAGGAGAGGAGCTGTTTTTT
TRBJ2-1 . . TRBV7-9 CASSLARYLGEQFF TGTGCCAGCAGCTTAGCACGGTATCTGGGTGAGCAGTTCTTC
TRBJ2-5 . few TRBV29-1 CSVVTRASQYF TGCAGCGTAGTGACCAGGGCCTCCCAGTACTTC
TRBJ2-2 TRBD1 . TRBV15 CATSRNRGSNTGELFF TGTGCCACCAGCCGCAACAGGGGCTCGAACACCGGGGAGCTGTTTTTT
TRBJ2-1 TRBD2 . TRBV9 CASSFYGTSGANEQFF TGTGCCAGCAGCTTTTACGGGACTAGCGGGGCCAATGAGCAGTTCTTC
TRBJ2-1 TRBD2 many TRBV29-1 CSVELAGVFYEQFF TGCAGCGTTGAACTAGCGGGGGTTTTCTATGAGCAGTTCTTC
TRBJ2-1 . . TRBV5-1 CASSWRDIVGNNEQFF TGCGCCAGCAGCTGGAGGGACATCGTGGGAAACAATGAGCAGTTCTTC
TRBJ1-1 . few TRBV29-1 CSVGQNTEAFF TGCAGCGTTGGACAGAACACTGAAGCTTTCTTT
TRBJ1-1 . many TRBV12-3/TRBV12-4 CASSLSTEAFF TGTGCCAGCAGCCTTTCCACTGAAGCTTTCTTT
TRBJ2-2 . few TRBV9 CASSVGSGAGELFF TGTGCCAGCAGCGTAGGGTCGGGAGCCGGGGAGCTGTTTTTT
TRBJ2-4 TRBD2 . TRBV3-1 CASSQDGLRGDIQYF TGTGCCAGCAGCCAAGACGGCCTCCGGGGGGACATTCAGTACTTC
TRBJ2-3 TRBD1 . TRBV14 CASSPRTGWGTDTQYF TGTGCCAGCAGCCCACGGACAGGCTGGGGCACAGATACGCAGTATTTT
TRBJ2-1 TRBD2 . TRBV11-3 CASSELAGGGDEQFF TGTGCCAGCAGCGAACTAGCGGGAGGTGGCGATGAGCAGTTCTTC
TRBJ2-2 TRBD2 few TRBV7-9 CASSPPTSVAGELFF TGTGCCAGCAGCCCTCCAACTAGCGTGGCCGGGGAGCTGTTTTTT
TRBJ2-5 . few TRBV5-6 CASSFGTSVQETQYF TGTGCCAGCAGCTTCGGAACCAGTGTACAAGAGACCCAGTACTTC
TRBJ2-7 . many TRBV4-1 CASSQGAEQYF TGCGCCAGCAGCCAAGGTGCCGAGCAGTACTTC
TRBJ2-2 TRBD2 few TRBV28 CASSSGLVRPGELFF TGTGCCAGCAGCTCCGGACTAGTTCGTCCCGGGGAGCTGTTTTTT
TRBJ2-1 . . TRBV15 CATSSIRRGYNEQFF TGTGCCACCAGCAGTATCCGGCGGGGCTACAATGAGCAGTTCTTC
TRBJ1-2 . few TRBV7-9 CASSSLNGGIGGYTF TGTGCCAGCAGTTCTCTAAATGGGGGGATCGGTGGCTACACCTTC
TRBJ2-3 TRBD1 many TRBV27 CASSRTGGRTDTQYF TGTGCCAGCAGTAGGACAGGGGGCCGCACAGATACGCAGTATTTT
TRBJ2-1 TRBD2 few TRBV2 CASSEVAGGVLNEQFF TGTGCCAGCAGTGAGGTAGCGGGAGGGGTTCTAAATGAGCAGTTCTTC
TRBJ2-3 . few TRBV28 CASSLDSRSTDTQYF TGTGCCAGCAGTTTAGACTCCCGGAGCACAGATACGCAGTATTTT
TRBJ1-6 TRBD1 few TRBV14 CASRRTGVDSPLHF TGTGCCAGCAGACGGACAGGGGTTGATTCACCCCTCCACTTT
TRBJ2-3 TRBD2 . TRBV9 CASSVKSSGAPTDTQYF TGTGCCAGCAGCGTTAAATCTAGCGGGGCCCCCACAGATACGCAGTATTTT
TRBJ1-2 . few TRBV29-1 CSVPGGVDGYTF TGCAGCGTTCCGGGCGGTGTCGATGGCTACACCTTC
TRBJ1-2 TRBD1 many TRBV5-1 CASSLVGTGDGYGYTF TGCGCCAGCAGCTTGGTTGGGACAGGGGACGGCTATGGCTACACCTTC
TRBJ2-7 TRBD2 . TRBV28 CASRSGRPTTYEQYF TGTGCCAGCAGAAGCGGGAGGCCGACTACCTACGAGCAGTACTTC
TRBJ2-1 TRBD2 few TRBV5-1 CASSAGVYNEQFF TGCGCCAGCAGCGCGGGGGTCTACAATGAGCAGTTCTTC
TRBJ2-7 . . TRBV19 CASSIVGTLYEQYF TGTGCCAGTAGTATCGTCGGGACCCTCTACGAGCAGTACTTC
TRBJ2-7 TRBD2 . TRBV6-2/TRBV6-3 CASTAGTSGFYEQYF TGTGCCAGCACCGCGGGGACTAGCGGATTCTACGAGCAGTACTTC